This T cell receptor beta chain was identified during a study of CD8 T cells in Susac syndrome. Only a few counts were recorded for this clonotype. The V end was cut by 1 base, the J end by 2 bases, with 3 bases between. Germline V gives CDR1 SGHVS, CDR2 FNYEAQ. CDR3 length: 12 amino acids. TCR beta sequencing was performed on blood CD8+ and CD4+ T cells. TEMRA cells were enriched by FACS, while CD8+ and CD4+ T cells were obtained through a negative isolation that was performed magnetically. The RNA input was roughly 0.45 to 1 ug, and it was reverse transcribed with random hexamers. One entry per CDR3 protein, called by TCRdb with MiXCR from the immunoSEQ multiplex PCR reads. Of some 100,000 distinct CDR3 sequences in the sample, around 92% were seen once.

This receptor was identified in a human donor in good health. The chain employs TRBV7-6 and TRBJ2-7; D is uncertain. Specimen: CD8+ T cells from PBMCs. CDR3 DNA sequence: TGTGCCAGCAGCTTAGGGACCTACGAGCAGTACTTC. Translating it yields CASSLGTYEQYF.